Reported below is one TCR beta chain. Its antigen is undetermined. From the reads, TCRdb called clonotypes with MiXCR, one entry per CDR3 protein. Of 40,000 to 50,000 distinct CDR3 sequences in the sample, 9% to 15% were seen once. Germline V CDR1 and CDR2: SEHNR, FQNEAQ (reference sequence). The length of the CDR3 is 15 residues. V lost 5 bases to trimming and J lost 3 bases, with 15 bases between them. The sample comes from a study of type 1 regulatory T cells. Across the study: T-allo10 is an in vitro-generated, Tr1-enriched CD4 T cell product specific for alloantigen. General study results and limits: Compared with non-Tr1 cells, Tr1 cells showed a narrower TCR repertoire.

The receptor was isolated from a human donor in good health. The rearrangement joins TRBV7-9 to TRBJ2-3; D might be TRBD1 (7 bases). Source material: cultured non-Tr1 T cells, either the whole culture or a sorted T cell fraction (not recorded which). The CDR3 sequence is CASSTGTAGTDTQYF. CDR3 coding DNA: TGTGCCAGCAGCACCGGGACAGCGGGTACAGATACGCAGTATTTT.